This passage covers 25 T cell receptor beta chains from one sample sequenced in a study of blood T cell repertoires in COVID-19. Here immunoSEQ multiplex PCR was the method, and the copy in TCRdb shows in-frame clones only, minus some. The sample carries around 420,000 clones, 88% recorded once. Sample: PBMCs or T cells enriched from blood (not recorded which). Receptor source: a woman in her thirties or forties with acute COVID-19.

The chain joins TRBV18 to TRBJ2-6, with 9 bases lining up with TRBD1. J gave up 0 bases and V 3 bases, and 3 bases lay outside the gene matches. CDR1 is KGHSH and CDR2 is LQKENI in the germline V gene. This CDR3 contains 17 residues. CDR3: CASSPGTGISGANVLTF. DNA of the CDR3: TGTGCCAGCTCACCCGGGACAGGGATCTCTGGGGCCAACGTCCTGACTTTC.

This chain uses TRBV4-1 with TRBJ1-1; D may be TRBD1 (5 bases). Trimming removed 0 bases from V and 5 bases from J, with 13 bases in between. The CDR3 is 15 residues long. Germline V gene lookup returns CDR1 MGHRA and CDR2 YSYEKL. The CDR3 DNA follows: TGCGCCAGCAGCCAAGATCGGGGGGTAAAAACTGAAGCTTTCTTT. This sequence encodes CASSQDRGVKTEAFF.

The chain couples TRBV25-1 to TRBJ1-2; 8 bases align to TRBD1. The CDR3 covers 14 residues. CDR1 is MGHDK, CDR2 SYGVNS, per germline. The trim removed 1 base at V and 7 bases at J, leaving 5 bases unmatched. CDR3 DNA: TGTGCCAGCAGTGAATTGGGAACAGGGGGTGGCTACACCTTC. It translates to CASSELGTGGGYTF.

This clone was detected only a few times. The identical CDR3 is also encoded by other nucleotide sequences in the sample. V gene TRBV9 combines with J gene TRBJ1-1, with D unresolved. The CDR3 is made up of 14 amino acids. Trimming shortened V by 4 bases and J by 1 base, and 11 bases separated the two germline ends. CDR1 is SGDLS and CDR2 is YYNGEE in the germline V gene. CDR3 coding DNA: TGTGCCAGCAGCCCCCAGGTGGGGAACACTGAAGCTTTCTTT. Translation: CASSPQVGNTEAFF.

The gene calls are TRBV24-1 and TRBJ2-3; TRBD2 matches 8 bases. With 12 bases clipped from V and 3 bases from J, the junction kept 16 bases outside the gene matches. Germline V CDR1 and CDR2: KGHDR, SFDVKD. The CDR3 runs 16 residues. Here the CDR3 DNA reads TGTGCCGCCCAGTGGTCCCCAGCGGGGGTTACAGATACGCAGTATTTT. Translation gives CAAQWSPAGVTDTQYF.

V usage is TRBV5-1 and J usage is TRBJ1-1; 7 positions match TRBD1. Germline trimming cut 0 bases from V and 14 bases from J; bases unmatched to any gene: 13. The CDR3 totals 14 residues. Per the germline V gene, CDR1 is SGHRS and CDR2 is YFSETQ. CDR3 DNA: TGCGCCAGCAGCTTGGGTGCGGGACAGCCAACATTCTTCTTT. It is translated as CASSLGAGQPTFFF.

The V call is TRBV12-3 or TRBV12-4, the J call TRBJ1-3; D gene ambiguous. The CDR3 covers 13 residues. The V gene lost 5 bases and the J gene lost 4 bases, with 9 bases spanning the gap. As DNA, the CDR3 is TGTGCCAGCAGTGTCGCGAGGGGAAACACCATATATTTT. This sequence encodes CASSVARGNTIYF.

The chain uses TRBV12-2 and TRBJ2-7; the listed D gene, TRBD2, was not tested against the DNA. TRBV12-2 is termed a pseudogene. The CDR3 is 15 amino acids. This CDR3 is CASRRCGVSSYEQYF. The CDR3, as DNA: TGTGCAAGTCGCCGATGCGGGGTAAGCTCCTACGAGCAGTACTTC.

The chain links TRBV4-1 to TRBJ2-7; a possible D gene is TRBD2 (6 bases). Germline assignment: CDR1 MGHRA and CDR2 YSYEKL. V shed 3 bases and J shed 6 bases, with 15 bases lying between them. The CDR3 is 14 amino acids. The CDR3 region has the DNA TGCGCCAGCAGCCAGAACCGGGACTCGGGCGAGCAGTACTTC. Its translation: CASSQNRDSGEQYF.

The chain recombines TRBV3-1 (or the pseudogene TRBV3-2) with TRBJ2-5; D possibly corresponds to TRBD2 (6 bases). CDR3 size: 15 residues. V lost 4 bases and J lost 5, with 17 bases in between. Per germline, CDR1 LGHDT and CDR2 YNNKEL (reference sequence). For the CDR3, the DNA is TGTGCCAGCAGCCCCCGGGTCGGGGGAACGGAGACCCAGTACTTC. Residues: CASSPRVGGTETQYF.

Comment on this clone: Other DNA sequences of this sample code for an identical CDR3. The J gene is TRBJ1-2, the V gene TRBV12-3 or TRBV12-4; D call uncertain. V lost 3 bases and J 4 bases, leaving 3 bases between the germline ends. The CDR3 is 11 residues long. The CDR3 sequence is CASSFGYGYTF. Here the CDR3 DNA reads TGTGCCAGCAGTTTCGGCTATGGCTACACCTTC.

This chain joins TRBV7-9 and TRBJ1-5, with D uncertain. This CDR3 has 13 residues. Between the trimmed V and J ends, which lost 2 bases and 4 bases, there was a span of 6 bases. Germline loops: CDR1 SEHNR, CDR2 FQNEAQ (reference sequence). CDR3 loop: CASSLTGNQPQHF. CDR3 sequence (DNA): TGTGCCAGCAGCTTAACGGGGAATCAGCCCCAGCATTTT.

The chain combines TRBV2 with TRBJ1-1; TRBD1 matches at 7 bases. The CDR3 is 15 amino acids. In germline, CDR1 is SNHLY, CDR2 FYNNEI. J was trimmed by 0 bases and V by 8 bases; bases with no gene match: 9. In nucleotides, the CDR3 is TGTGCCAGCTCGAGAACCGGGACAGTGAACACTGAAGCTTTCTTT. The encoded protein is CASSRTGTVNTEAFF.

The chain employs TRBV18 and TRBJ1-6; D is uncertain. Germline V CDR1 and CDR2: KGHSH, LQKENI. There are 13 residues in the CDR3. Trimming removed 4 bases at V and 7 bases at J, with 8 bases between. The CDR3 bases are TGTGCCAGCTCACGGGGAGTAAATTCACCCCTCCACTTT. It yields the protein CASSRGVNSPLHF.

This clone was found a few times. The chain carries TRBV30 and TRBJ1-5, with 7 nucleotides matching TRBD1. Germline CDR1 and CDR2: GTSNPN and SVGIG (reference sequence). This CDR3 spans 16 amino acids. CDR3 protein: CAPAIGQARSNQPQHF. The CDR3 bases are TGTGCACCCGCAATCGGACAGGCGAGGAGCAATCAGCCCCAGCATTTT.

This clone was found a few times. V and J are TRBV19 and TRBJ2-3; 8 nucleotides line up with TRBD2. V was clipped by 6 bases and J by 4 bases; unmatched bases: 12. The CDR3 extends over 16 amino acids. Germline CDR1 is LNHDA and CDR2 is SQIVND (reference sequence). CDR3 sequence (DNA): TGTGCCAGTAGGGATCCCGGGACTAGATTTGCAGATACGCAGTATTTT. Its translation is CASRDPGTRFADTQYF.

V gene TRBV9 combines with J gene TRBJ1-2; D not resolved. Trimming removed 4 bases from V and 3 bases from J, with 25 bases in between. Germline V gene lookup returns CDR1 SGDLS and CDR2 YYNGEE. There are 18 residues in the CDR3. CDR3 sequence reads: CASSPFQSKAGGDYGYTF. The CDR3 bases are TGTGCCAGCAGCCCCTTTCAGTCGAAGGCGGGTGGGGACTATGGCTACACCTTC.

The CDR3, as DNA: TGCGCCAGCAGCCCAGGGAGACTAGCGGGGTACGGCGGGGAGCTGTTTTTT. Protein product: CASSPGRLAGYGGELFF. The V gene is TRBV5-1, the J gene TRBJ2-2; TRBD2 matches 11 bases. The CDR3 runs 17 residues. The ends lost 4 bases at V and 7 bases at J; junction bases unmatched: 12. Germline CDR1 reads SGHRS; CDR2 reads YFSETQ.

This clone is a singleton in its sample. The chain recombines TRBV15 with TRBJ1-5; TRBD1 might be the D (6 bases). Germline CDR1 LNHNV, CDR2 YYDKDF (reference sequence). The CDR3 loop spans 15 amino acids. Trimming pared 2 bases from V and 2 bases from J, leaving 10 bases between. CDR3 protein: CATSRNRVGNQPQHF. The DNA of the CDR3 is TGTGCCACCAGCAGAAACAGGGTTGGCAATCAGCCCCAGCATTTT.

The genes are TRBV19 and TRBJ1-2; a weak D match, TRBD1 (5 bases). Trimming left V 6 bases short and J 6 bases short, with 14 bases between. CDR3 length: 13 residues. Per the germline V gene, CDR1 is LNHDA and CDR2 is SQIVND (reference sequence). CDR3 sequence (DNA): TGTGCCAGTAGCCGAGGGACTTTTAATGGCTACACCTTC. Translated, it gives CASSRGTFNGYTF. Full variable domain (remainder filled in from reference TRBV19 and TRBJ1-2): DGGITQSPKYLFRKEGQNVTLSCEQNLNHDAMYWYRQDPGQGLRLIYYSQIVNDFQKGDIAEGYSVSREKKESFPLTVTSAQKNPTAFYLCASSRGTFNGYTFGSGTRLTVV.

The CDR3 loop is CASSIDGAYEQYF. The CDR3 nucleotides read TGTGCCAGTAGTATCGACGGAGCCTACGAGCAGTACTTC. The chain combines TRBV19 with TRBJ2-7; D ambiguous. There are 13 residues in the CDR3. Trimming took off 3 bases at V and 2 bases at J, with 8 bases between the two ends. Germline lookup yields CDR1 LNHDA and CDR2 SQIVND (reference sequence).

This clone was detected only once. The CDR3 DNA is TGCAGTGCTAGTACAGGGGTTCATCAGCCCCAGCATTTT. Its protein is CSASTGVHQPQHF. The gene calls are TRBV20-1 and TRBJ1-5; 7 positions agree with TRBD1. This CDR3 comprises 13 residues. Germline V gene sequence: CDR1 DFQATT, CDR2 SNEGSKA (reference sequence). The trim removed 3 bases at V and 5 bases at J, leaving 4 bases unmatched.

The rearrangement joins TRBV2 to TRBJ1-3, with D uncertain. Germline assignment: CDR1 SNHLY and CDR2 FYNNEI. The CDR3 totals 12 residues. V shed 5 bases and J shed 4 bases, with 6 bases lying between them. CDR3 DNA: TGTGCCAGCAGTAGCGAGGGAAACACCATATATTTT. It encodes CASSSEGNTIYF.

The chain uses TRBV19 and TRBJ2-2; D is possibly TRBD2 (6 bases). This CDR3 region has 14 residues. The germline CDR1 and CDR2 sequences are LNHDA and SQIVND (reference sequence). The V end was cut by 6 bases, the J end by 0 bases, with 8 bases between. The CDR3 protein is CASSGRANTGELFF. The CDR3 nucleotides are TGTGCCAGTAGCGGGAGAGCGAACACCGGGGAGCTGTTTTTT. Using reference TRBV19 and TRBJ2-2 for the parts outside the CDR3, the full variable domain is DGGITQSPKYLFRKEGQNVTLSCEQNLNHDAMYWYRQDPGQGLRLIYYSQIVNDFQKGDIAEGYSVSREKKESFPLTVTSAQKNPTAFYLCASSGRANTGELFFGEGSRLTVL.

The CDR3 coding sequence is TGTGCCAGCAGTCTAGCGGGGGGGCGGAAAAACATTCAGTACTTC. Translation gives CASSLAGGRKNIQYF. J is TRBJ2-4 and V is TRBV6-5; TRBD2 matches at 12 bases. The CDR3 is 15 residues long. Germline V gene sequence: CDR1 MNHEY, CDR2 SVGAGI. The trim removed 5 bases at V and 4 bases at J, leaving 3 bases unmatched.